The 29 T cell receptor beta chains in this list originate from one sample, sequenced in a study of CD4 T cells in relation to SARS-CoV-2 and coronaviruses. Only in-frame clones appear in the TCRdb table, and some are missing; sequencing was by immunoSEQ multiplex PCR. The data contain 25,000 or so clones, more than 65% of them singletons. The unexposed donors gave CD4+ T cells in about 2011-2019, prior to COVID-19. CD4+ T cells were isolated from the cells after roughly 11 days of culture. Which antigens these TCRs recognize remains unknown. The sequencing sample was made of CD4+ T cells from PBMCs, cultured in vitro. The receptors were sampled from a human donor in good health.

This clone was counted only a few times. This sequence joins TRBV7-2 and TRBJ2-7; the match to TRBD1 covers 9 bases. This CDR3 is 14 amino acids long. In germline, CDR1 is SGHTA, CDR2 FQGNSA. V shed 1 base and J 6 bases; nucleotides not matched to a gene: 4. For the CDR3, the DNA is TGTGCCAGCAGCTTAGGGACAGGGGTGTTCGAGCAGTACTTC. Amino acids: CASSLGTGVFEQYF.

This clone has a single count. The rearrangement links TRBV6-6 to TRBJ2-1; 7 nucleotides match TRBD2. In germline, CDR1 is MNHNY, CDR2 SVGAGI (reference sequence). J lost 10 bases, V lost 5 bases, and 14 bases had no gene match. The CDR3 spans 15 residues. CDR3 in amino acids: CASSQRTRQVAEQFF. CDR3 in DNA: TGTGCCAGCAGTCAGAGGACTAGGCAAGTGGCGGAGCAGTTCTTC.

The rearrangement uses TRBV4-3 and TRBJ1-4, with no clear D. Germline CDR1 reads LGHNA; CDR2 reads YSLEER. The V and J ends lost 4 bases and 5 bases respectively, with 11 bases between them. This CDR3 has 14 amino acids. DNA for the CDR3: TGCGCCAGCAGCCGCGGCAGGCAGAATGAAAAACTGTTTTTT. This translates into CASSRGRQNEKLFF.

The rearrangement joins TRBV6-5 to TRBJ1-2, with a possible D match to TRBD1 (5 bases). V was clipped by 6 bases and J by 0 bases, with 14 bases between them. The germline V gene has CDR1 MNHEY and CDR2 SVGAGI. The length of the CDR3 is 15 residues. The CDR3 DNA is TGTGCCAGCAGCCGCCCAGGGTACACTAACTATGGCTACACCTTC. Its protein product is CASSRPGYTNYGYTF.

The V and J genes are TRBV5-1 and TRBJ2-2, with a tentative D call TRBD1 (6 bases). The CDR3 runs to 15 residues. V lost 4 bases and J lost 1, with 11 bases in between. The V gene's germline CDR1 is SGHRS and CDR2 YFSETQ. CDR3 loop: CASSLRDKNTGELFF. DNA for the CDR3: TGCGCCAGCAGCCTCCGGGACAAGAACACCGGGGAGCTGTTTTTT.

This clone was seen a handful of times. This rearrangement joins TRBV10-1 to TRBJ2-3; 7 bases are a match to TRBD2. The CDR3 is 14 residues long. CDR1 and CDR2 from the germline V gene are WNHNN and SYGVQD (reference sequence). V was pared by 3 bases and J by 4 bases, with 4 bases of the junction left unmatched. The CDR3 here is CASSEWSGADTQYF. Here the CDR3 DNA reads TGCGCCAGCAGTGAATGGAGCGGGGCAGATACGCAGTATTTT.

This sequence joins TRBV11-2 and TRBJ2-1; tentative D call: TRBD1 (6 bases). Per germline, CDR1 SGHAT and CDR2 FQNNGV. Deletions cut 10 bases from V and 1 base from J, with 11 bases between. The CDR3 totals 13 residues. The CDR3 DNA reads TGTGCCACCCAGGGGATGTCCTACAATGAGCAGTTCTTC. Residues: CATQGMSYNEQFF.

CDR3: CASSLEGRVGTDTQYF. As DNA, the CDR3 is TGCGCCAGCAGCTTGGAAGGGAGGGTCGGAACAGATACGCAGTATTTT. The V and J genes are TRBV5-1 and TRBJ2-3; 7 bases fit TRBD2. The CDR3 sequence is 16 residues long. V lost 0 bases, J lost 3 bases, and 7 bases stayed unmatched. The germline CDR1 and CDR2 sequences are SGHRS and YFSETQ.

The chain recombines TRBV3-1 (or the pseudogene TRBV3-2) with TRBJ1-5, with 7 bases that match TRBD1. Trimming removed 4 bases from V and 7 bases from J; junction bases left unmatched: 10. Germline lookup yields CDR1 LGHDT and CDR2 YNNKEL (reference sequence). CDR3 length equals 15 residues. CDR3 DNA: TGTGCCAGCAGCCTCGGGACAGTCAAGGAGCAGCCCCAGCATTTT. Amino acids: CASSLGTVKEQPQHF.

V and J are TRBV7-2 and TRBJ2-5, with 12 bases that match TRBD2. The CDR3 has 17 amino acids. Trimming took 0 bases from V and 2 from J; bases not matched to a gene: 4. Germline V gene data show CDR1 as SGHTA and CDR2 as FQGNSA. The DNA for the CDR3 is TGTGCCAGCAGCTTAGCCTACGGACTAGCGGGACAAGAGACCCAGTACTTC. Translation: CASSLAYGLAGQETQYF.

A remark on this clone: The germline gene is not matched at one end of the junction; a read error may be the cause. V is TRBV6-2 or TRBV6-3 and J is TRBJ1-5; 8 nucleotides align to TRBD1. Germline V gene lookup returns CDR1 MNHEY and CDR2 SVGEGT. The CDR3 totals 16 residues. CDR3 amino acids: CASSLGQGGRNRPQHF. In DNA, the CDR3 is TGTGCCAGCAGTCTAGGACAGGGCGGGAGAAATCGGCCCCAGCATTTT.

V is TRBV5-4 and J is TRBJ1-2; possible D gene TRBD1, 5 bases. V shed 2 bases and J shed 4 bases, with 12 bases lying between them. The CDR3 runs to 14 residues. The germline gives CDR1 SGHNT, CDR2 YYREEE (reference sequence). CDR3 sequence (DNA): TGTGCCAGCAGCTTACCTACAGGAATCTATGGCTACACCTTC. It yields the protein CASSLPTGIYGYTF.

CDR3 coding DNA: TGCGCCAGCAGCCAAGTTTTCCGGGACAGGGCCTACGAGCAGTACTTC. Its protein product is CASSQVFRDRAYEQYF. The V gene is TRBV4-1, the J gene TRBJ2-7; 9 bases map to TRBD1. Looked up from germline, CDR1 is MGHRA and CDR2 is YSYEKL. V was pared by 1 base and J by 2 bases, with 6 bases of the junction left unmatched. The CDR3 totals 16 residues.

This clone showed up just a few times. The chain uses TRBV2 and TRBJ1-3, with D possibly being TRBD1 (5 bases). This CDR3 is 15 amino acids long. V was cut by 3 bases and J by 0 bases, with 9 bases left in between. Germline loops: CDR1 SNHLY, CDR2 FYNNEI. The CDR3 reads CASSDQGPSGNTIYF. CDR3 bases: TGTGCCAGCAGTGACCAGGGACCCTCTGGAAACACCATATATTTT. Variable domain in full (rest from reference TRBV2 and TRBJ1-3): EPEVTQTPSHQVTQMGQEVILRCVPISNHLYFYWYRQILGQKVEFLVSFYNNEISEKSEIFDDQFSVERPDGSNFTLKIRSTKLEDSAMYFCASSDQGPSGNTIYFGEGSWLTVV.

The chain couples TRBV4-3 to TRBJ1-2; the match to TRBD1 covers 7 bases. J lost 0 bases, V lost 0 bases, and 4 bases had no gene match. The CDR3 sequence is 16 residues long. Germline-derived CDR1 and CDR2 are LGHNA and YSLEER. The CDR3 protein is CASSQEGQAPNYGYTF. The CDR3, as DNA: TGCGCCAGCAGCCAAGAAGGACAGGCTCCTAACTATGGCTACACCTTC.

This clone qualifies as large. This chain connects TRBV6-5 to TRBJ2-2, with 8 nucleotides matching TRBD1. V was pared by 7 bases and J by 3 bases, with 7 bases of the junction left unmatched. Germline V lookup: CDR1 MNHEY, CDR2 SVGAGI. The CDR3 is made up of 15 amino acids. CDR3 coding DNA: TGTGCCAGCAATAAGGGGGACAGGTACACCGGGGAGCTGTTTTTT. The encoded protein is CASNKGDRYTGELFF.

This chain links TRBV11-2 with TRBJ2-3; D remains ambiguous. V lost 7 bases and J 0 bases, leaving 2 bases between the germline ends. The V gene's germline CDR1 is SGHAT and CDR2 FQNNGV. This CDR3 is 11 amino acids long. CDR3 DNA sequence: TGTGCCAGCACTAGCACAGATACGCAGTATTTT. This codes for CASTSTDTQYF.

The chain recombines TRBV6-2 or TRBV6-3 with TRBJ2-3; TRBD2 matches at 10 bases. This CDR3 comprises 15 residues. The V and J ends lost 0 bases and 6 bases, in that order; junction bases with no gene match: 3. Germline V gene sequence: CDR1 MNHEY, CDR2 SVGEGT. The CDR3 region is CASSYSLAGGDTQYF. The CDR3 DNA is TGTGCCAGCAGTTACTCTTTAGCGGGGGGTGATACGCAGTATTTT.

The chain recombines TRBV7-8 with TRBJ1-2; D gene ambiguous. Trimming cost V 5 bases and J 2 bases, with 12 bases left between them. This CDR3 has 14 residues. The germline gives CDR1 SGHVS, CDR2 FQNEAQ. The CDR3 DNA reads TGTGCCAGCAGCCCACGGACTGCGAACTATGGCTACACCTTC. This sequence encodes CASSPRTANYGYTF.

The chain is built from TRBV27 and TRBJ1-6, with D unclear. The germline V and J ends were trimmed by 3 bases and 7 bases, with 16 bases remaining between them. The CDR3 is 16 residues long. CDR1 MNHEY and CDR2 SMNVEV come from the germline V gene (reference sequence). CDR3 DNA: TGTGCCAGCAGTTTTTGGACCTACACTTTAAATTCACCCCTCCACTTT. It yields the protein CASSFWTYTLNSPLHF.

This clone was seen more than once but under ten times. The V gene is TRBV9, the J gene TRBJ2-2, with D possibly being TRBD1 (5 bases). Between the trimmed V and J ends, which lost 4 bases and 7 bases, there was a span of 20 bases. CDR1 SGDLS and CDR2 YYNGEE come from the germline V gene. The CDR3 is 16 amino acids. CDR3 nucleotide sequence: TGTGCCAGCAGCACCGCTCAGGGTCTGAGATTCGGGGAGCTGTTTTTT. It encodes CASSTAQGLRFGELFF.

The genes are TRBV4-3 and TRBJ2-3; D uncertain. The CDR3 contains 19 residues. The V and J ends lost 2 bases and 0 bases respectively, with 21 bases between them. The germline gives CDR1 LGHNA, CDR2 YSLEER. CDR3 coding DNA: TGCGCCAGCAGCCAATTACCCCCAGCACTGCCCCAGAGCACAGATACGCAGTATTTT. Its protein is CASSQLPPALPQSTDTQYF.

This sequence joins TRBV5-1 and TRBJ2-2; the D is unclear. The CDR3 consists of 16 residues. Germline V gene sequence: CDR1 SGHRS, CDR2 YFSETQ. V was shortened by 0 bases and J by 1 base, with 10 bases between the two germline ends. The chain's CDR3 is CASSLEGIENTGELFF. CDR3 DNA: TGCGCCAGCAGCTTGGAGGGCATTGAGAACACCGGGGAGCTGTTTTTT.

The sample holds a few counts of this clone. V is TRBV3-1 (or the pseudogene TRBV3-2) and J is TRBJ1-6; no clear D gene. The length of the CDR3 is 12 residues. Trimming cost V 3 bases and J 7 bases, with 4 bases left between them. The germline V gene has CDR1 LGHDT and CDR2 YNNKEL (reference sequence). CDR3 residues: CASSQGNSPLHF. CDR3 DNA sequence: TGTGCCAGCAGCCAGGGGAATTCACCCCTCCACTTT.

The sample holds a few counts of this clone. The J gene is TRBJ2-1, the V gene TRBV10-3, with 7 bases aligning to TRBD2. Germline values: CDR1 ENHRY, CDR2 SYGVKD. Trimming removed 6 bases from V and 0 bases from J; junction bases left unmatched: 2. The CDR3 contains 14 residues. The CDR3 protein is CAIRGEGSYNEQFF. The CDR3 DNA reads TGTGCCATCAGAGGGGAGGGCTCCTACAATGAGCAGTTCTTC.

J is TRBJ2-7 and V is TRBV4-1, with D perhaps matching TRBD1 or TRBD2 (5 bases each). The CDR3 runs to 14 residues. Germline V lookup: CDR1 MGHRA, CDR2 YSYEKL. Trimming shortened V by 4 bases and J by 3 bases, and 13 bases separated the two germline ends. The DNA for the CDR3 is TGCGCCAGCAGCCCGGAGGACAATTACTACGAGCAGTACTTC. It codes for CASSPEDNYYEQYF.

V and J are TRBV12-3 or TRBV12-4 and TRBJ2-3; D possibly uses TRBD1 or TRBD2 (5 bases each). The CDR3 extends over 13 amino acids. Trimming pared 1 base from V and 6 bases from J, leaving 8 bases between. In DNA, the CDR3 is TGTGCCAGCAGTTTAGGAGGGGTCGATACGCAGTATTTT. It encodes CASSLGGVDTQYF.

V is TRBV28 and J is TRBJ1-5; 7 nucleotides match TRBD1. The V gene's germline CDR1 is MDHEN and CDR2 SYDVKM. The ends lost 3 bases at V and 6 bases at J; junction bases unmatched: 8. The CDR3 covers 15 residues. The CDR3 protein is CASSFQDRATQPQHF. The CDR3 coding sequence is TGTGCCAGCAGTTTTCAAGACAGGGCGACTCAGCCCCAGCATTTT. The whole variable domain, remainder taken from reference TRBV28 and TRBJ1-5, is DVKVTQSSRYLVKRTGEKVFLECVQDMDHENMFWYRQDPGLGLRLIYFSYDVKMKEKGDIPEGYSVSREKKERFSLILESASTNQTSMYLCASSFQDRATQPQHFGDGTRLSIL.

In this sample, this clone turned up a few times. V gene TRBV7-2 combines with J gene TRBJ2-7, with D unresolved. V was clipped by 2 bases and J by 3 bases, with 11 bases between them. The germline V gene has CDR1 SGHTA and CDR2 FQGNSA. This CDR3 region has 14 residues. This CDR3 reads CASSLSPWLYEQYF. The CDR3 nucleotides read TGTGCCAGCAGCTTAAGTCCATGGCTCTACGAGCAGTACTTC.